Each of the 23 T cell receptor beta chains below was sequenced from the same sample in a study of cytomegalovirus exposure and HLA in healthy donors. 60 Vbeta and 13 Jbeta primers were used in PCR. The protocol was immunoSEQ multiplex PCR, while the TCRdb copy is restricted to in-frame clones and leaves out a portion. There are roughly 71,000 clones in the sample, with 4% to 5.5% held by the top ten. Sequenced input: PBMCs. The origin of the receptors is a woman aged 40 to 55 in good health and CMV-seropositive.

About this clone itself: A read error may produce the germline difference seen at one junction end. CDR3 region: CAGSGLSVLVNYGYTF. In nucleotides, the CDR3 is TGCGCCGGCAGCGGACTGTCAGTTTTGGTTAACTATGGCTACACCTTC. V and J are TRBV10-1 and TRBJ1-2; D remains unclear. The CDR3 has 16 amino acids. The germline gives CDR1 WNHNN, CDR2 SYGVQD (reference sequence).

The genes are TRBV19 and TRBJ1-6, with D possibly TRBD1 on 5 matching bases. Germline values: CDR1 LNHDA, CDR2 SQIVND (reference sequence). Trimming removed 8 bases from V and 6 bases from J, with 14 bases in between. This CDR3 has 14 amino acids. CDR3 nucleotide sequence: TGTGCCAGTGCCAGCTCGGGGGGTAATTCACCCCTCCACTTT. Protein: CASASSGGNSPLHF.

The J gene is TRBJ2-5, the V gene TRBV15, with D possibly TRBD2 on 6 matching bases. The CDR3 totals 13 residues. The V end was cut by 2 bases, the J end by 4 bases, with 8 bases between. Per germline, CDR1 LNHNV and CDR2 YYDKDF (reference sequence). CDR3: CATSRLGGETQYF. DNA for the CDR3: TGTGCCACCAGCAGACTGGGGGGAGAGACCCAGTACTTC.

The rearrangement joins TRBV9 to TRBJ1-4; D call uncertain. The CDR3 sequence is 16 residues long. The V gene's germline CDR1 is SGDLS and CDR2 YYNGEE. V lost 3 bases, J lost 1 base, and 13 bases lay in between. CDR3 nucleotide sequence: TGTGCCAGCAGCGACCCCTACAGCAGAACTAATGAAAAACTGTTTTTT. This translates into CASSDPYSRTNEKLFF.

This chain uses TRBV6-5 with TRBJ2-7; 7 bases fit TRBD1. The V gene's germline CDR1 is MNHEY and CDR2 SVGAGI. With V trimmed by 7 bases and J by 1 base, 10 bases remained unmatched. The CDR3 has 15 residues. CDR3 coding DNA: TGTGCCAGCAAGAGAGACAGGGCGCGGTCCTACGAGCAGTACTTC. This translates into CASKRDRARSYEQYF.

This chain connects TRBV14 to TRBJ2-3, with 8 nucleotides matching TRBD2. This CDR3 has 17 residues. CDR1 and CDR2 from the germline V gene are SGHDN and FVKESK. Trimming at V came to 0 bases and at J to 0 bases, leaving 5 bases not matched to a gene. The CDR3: CASSQEKTSASTDTQYF. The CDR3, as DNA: TGTGCCAGCAGCCAAGAGAAGACTAGCGCTAGCACAGATACGCAGTATTTT.

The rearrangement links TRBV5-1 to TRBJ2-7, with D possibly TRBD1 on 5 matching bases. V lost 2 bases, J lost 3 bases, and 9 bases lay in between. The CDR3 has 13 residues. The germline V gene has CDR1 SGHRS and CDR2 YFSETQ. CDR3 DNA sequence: TGCGCCAGCAGCTTACGGACAAACTACGAGCAGTACTTC. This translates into CASSLRTNYEQYF.

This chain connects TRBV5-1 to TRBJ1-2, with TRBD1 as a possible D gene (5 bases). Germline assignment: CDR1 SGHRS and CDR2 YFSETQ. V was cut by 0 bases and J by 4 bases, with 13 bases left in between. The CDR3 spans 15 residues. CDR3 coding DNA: TGCGCCAGCAGCTTGGACGCGGGGGAGGGCTATGGCTACACCTTC. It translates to CASSLDAGEGYGYTF.

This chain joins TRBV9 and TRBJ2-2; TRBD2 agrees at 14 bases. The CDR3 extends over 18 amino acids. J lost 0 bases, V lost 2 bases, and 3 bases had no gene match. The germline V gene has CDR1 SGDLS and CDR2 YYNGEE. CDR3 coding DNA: TGTGCCAGCAGCGTGGGACTAGCGGGGGTCGCGAACACCGGGGAGCTGTTTTTT. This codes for CASSVGLAGVANTGELFF.

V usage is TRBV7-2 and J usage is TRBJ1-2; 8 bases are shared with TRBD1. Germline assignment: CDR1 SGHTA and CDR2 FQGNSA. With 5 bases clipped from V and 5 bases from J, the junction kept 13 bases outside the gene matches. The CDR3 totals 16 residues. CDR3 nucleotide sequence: TGTGCCAGCAGCCCCAAAACAGGGGGATTCGAATATGGCTACACCTTC. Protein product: CASSPKTGGFEYGYTF.

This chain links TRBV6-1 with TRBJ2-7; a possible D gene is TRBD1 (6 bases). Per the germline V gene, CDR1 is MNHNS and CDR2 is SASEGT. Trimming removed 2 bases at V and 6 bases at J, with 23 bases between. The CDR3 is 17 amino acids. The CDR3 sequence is CASSELERGSFGSEQYF. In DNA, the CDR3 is TGTGCCAGCAGTGAATTGGAAAGGGGGAGTTTCGGTAGCGAGCAGTACTTC.

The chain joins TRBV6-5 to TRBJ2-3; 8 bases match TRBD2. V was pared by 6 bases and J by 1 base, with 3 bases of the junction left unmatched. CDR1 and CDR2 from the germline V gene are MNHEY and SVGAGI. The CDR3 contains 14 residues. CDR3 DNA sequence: TGTGCCAGCAGCCTCGGGGGGGGCACAGATACGCAGTATTTT. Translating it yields CASSLGGGTDTQYF.

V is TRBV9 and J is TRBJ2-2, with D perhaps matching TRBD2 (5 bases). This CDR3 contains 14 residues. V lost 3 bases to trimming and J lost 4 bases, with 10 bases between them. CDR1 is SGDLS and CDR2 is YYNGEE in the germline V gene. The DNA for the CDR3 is TGTGCCAGCAGCGACCTCCGGGGCACCGGGGAGCTGTTTTTT. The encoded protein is CASSDLRGTGELFF.

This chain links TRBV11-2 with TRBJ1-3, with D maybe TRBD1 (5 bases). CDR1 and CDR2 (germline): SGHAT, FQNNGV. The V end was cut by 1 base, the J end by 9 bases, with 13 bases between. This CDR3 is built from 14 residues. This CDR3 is CASSLGQGWGTIYF. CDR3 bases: TGTGCCAGCAGCTTAGGCCAGGGCTGGGGCACCATATATTTT.

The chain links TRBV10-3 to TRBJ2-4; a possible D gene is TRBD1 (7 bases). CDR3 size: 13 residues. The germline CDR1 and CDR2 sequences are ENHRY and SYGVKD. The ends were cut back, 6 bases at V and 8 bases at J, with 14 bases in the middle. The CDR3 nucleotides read TGTGCCATCAGAGGACAGGAGGGGGACATTCAGTACTTC. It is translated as CAIRGQEGDIQYF.

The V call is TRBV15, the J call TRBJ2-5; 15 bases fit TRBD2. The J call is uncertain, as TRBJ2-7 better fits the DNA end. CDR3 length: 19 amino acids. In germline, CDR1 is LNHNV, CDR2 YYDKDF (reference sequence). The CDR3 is CATSSPGLAGGTLLSEQYF. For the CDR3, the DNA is TGTGCCACCAGCAGCCCTGGACTAGCGGGGGGGACATTGCTCTCCGAGCAGTACTTC.

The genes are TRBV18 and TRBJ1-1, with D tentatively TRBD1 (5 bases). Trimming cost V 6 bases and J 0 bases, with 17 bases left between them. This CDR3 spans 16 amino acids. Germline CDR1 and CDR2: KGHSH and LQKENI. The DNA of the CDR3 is TGTGCCAGCTCGATCGGGGAGGGGACCATGAACACTGAAGCTTTCTTT. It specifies CASSIGEGTMNTEAFF.

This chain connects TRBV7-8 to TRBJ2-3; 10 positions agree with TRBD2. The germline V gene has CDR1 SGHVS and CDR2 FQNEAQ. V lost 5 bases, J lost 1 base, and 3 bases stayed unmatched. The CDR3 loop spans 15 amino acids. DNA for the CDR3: TGTGCCAGCAGCCTGCTAGCGGGGGGCACAGATACGCAGTATTTT. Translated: CASSLLAGGTDTQYF.

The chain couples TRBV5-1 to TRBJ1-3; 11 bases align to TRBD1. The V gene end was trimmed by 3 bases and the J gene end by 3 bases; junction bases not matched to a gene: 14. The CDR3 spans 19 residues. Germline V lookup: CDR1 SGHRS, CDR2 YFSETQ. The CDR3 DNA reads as TGCGCCAGCAGCTACCCCGGGACAGGGGGGAAGATTAGTGGAAACACCATATATTTT. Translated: CASSYPGTGGKISGNTIYF.

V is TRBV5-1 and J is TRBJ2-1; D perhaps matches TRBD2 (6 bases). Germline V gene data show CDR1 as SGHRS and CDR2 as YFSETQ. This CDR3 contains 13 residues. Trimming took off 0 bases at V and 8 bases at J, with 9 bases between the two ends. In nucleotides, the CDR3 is TGCGCCAGCAGCTTGGGGGGGGTCGATGAGCAGTTCTTC. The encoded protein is CASSLGGVDEQFF.

CDR3 region: CSVLGGDDTGELFF. The CDR3, as DNA: TGCAGCGTTCTTGGGGGCGACGACACCGGGGAGCTGTTTTTT. The chain is built from TRBV29-1 and TRBJ2-2; D is possibly TRBD1 (6 bases). Trimming removed 5 bases from V and 3 bases from J, with 13 bases in between. Germline CDR1 reads SQVTM; CDR2 reads ANQGSEA. The CDR3 covers 14 residues.

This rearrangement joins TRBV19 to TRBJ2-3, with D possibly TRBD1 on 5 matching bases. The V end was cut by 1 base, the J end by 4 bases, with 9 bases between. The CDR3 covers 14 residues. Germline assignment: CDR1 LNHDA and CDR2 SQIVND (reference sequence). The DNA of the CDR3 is TGTGCCAGTAGTATAGGGGGCGCAGCAGATACGCAGTATTTT. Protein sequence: CASSIGGAADTQYF.

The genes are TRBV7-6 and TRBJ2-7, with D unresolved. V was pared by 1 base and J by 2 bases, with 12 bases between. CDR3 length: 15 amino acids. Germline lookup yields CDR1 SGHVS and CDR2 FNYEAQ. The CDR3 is CASSLVAGEPYEQYF. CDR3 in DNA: TGTGCCAGCAGCTTAGTTGCCGGAGAACCCTACGAGCAGTACTTC. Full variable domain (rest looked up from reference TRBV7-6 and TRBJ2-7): GAGVSQSPRYKVTKRGQDVALRCDPISGHVSLYWYRQALGQGPEFLTYFNYEAQQDKSGLPNDRFSAERPEGSISTLTIQRTEQRDSAMYRCASSLVAGEPYEQYFGPGTRLTVT.